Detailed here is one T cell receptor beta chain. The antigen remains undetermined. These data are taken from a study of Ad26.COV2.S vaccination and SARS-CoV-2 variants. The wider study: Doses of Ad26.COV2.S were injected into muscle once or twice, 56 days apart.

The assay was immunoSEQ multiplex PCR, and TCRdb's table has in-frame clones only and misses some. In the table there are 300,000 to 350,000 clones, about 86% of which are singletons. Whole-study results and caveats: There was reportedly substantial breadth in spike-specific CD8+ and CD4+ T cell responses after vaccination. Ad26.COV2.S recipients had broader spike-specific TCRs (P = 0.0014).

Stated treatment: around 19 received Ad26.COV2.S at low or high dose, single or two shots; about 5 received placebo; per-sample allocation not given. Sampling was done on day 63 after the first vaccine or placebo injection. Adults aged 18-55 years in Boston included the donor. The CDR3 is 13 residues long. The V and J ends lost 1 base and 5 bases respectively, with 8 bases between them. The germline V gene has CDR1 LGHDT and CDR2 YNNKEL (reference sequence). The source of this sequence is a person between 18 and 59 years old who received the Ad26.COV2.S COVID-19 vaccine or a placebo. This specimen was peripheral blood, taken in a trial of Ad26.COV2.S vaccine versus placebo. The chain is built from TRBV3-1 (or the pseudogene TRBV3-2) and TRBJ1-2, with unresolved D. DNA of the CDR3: TGTGCCAGCAGCCAAGGGCGGACGTATGGCTACACCTTC. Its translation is CASSQGRTYGYTF.